This T cell receptor (beta chain) emerged from a study of blood T cell repertoires in COVID-19. Study-wide background: Acute and convalescent COVID-19 samples came from the United States, Italy and Spain. Sources were T cells, B-cell-depleted T cells, or PBMCs; the material itself was cDNA or gDNA.

V was clipped by 5 bases and J by 2 bases; unmatched bases: 2. CDR1 SGHVS and CDR2 FNYEAQ come from the germline V gene. CDR3 length equals 13 residues. As concerns this clone: This specimen includes other DNA sequences encoding the same CDR3.

As originally analysed: By means of reference gene primer amplification, nucleated cell counts were estimated. TCRdb keeps only in-frame clones here, not all; method: immunoSEQ multiplex PCR. V and J calls and clone size are given by that table; D and trimming were obtained from the DNA. The sample records approximately 150,000 clones, roughly 83% being singletons. This TCR came from an elderly woman with acute or convalescent COVID-19. V gene TRBV7-6 combines with J gene TRBJ1-2; 7 nucleotides agree with TRBD1. Sequenced: peripheral blood. This CDR3 is CASSPGQNYGYTF. CDR3 in DNA: TGTGCCAGCAGCCCGGGACAGAACTATGGCTACACCTTC.